A selection of T cell receptor beta chains follows, all from one sample in a study of cytomegalovirus exposure and HLA in healthy donors. Here immunoSEQ multiplex PCR was the method, and the copy in TCRdb shows in-frame clones only, minus some. The table has about 170,000 clones, 73% seen once. Sequenced material: PBMCs. The receptor source for this set is a woman aged 18-35 years in good health and CMV-seropositive. Both conserved end residues are part of each CDR3. Each record gives: J gene, D gene, clone size, V gene, CDR3 protein, CDR3 DNA. The D gene is left open where the match is weak. Not all rows give a size; the values are once, few, many and, for expanded clones, a class.

>TRBJ1-1|NA|NA|TRBV21-1
CASSKVNAGDRVGTEAFF
TGTGCCAGCAGCAAAGTCAATGCTGGGGACAGGGTAGGCACTGAAGCTTTCTTT
>TRBJ2-3|TRBD2|once|TRBV9
CASSATSATTDTQYF
TGTGCCAGCAGCGCCACTAGCGCCACCACAGATACGCAGTATTTT
>TRBJ1-4|NA|NA|TRBV7-9
CASSSGATNEKLFF
TGTGCCAGCAGTTCAGGGGCTACTAATGAAAAACTGTTTTTT
>TRBJ2-4|TRBD1|NA|TRBV5-1
CASSKEGQGAKNIQYF
TGCGCCAGCAGCAAAGAGGGACAGGGGGCCAAAAACATTCAGTACTTC
>TRBJ2-3|TRBD2|NA|TRBV7-6
CASSYSGGTTDTQYF
TGTGCCAGCAGTTATAGCGGGGGGACCACAGATACGCAGTATTTT
>TRBJ2-7|NA|NA|TRBV18
CASSAGSFSYEQYF
TGTGCCAGCTCAGCCGGGTCTTTCTCCTACGAGCAGTACTTC
>TRBJ1-1|NA|NA|TRBV2
CASSVQAPTEAFF
TGTGCCAGCAGTGTACAGGCTCCCACTGAAGCTTTCTTT
>TRBJ1-6|NA|few|TRBV4-1
CASSPYRDKDNSPLHF
TGCGCCAGCAGCCCGTACCGGGACAAGGATAATTCACCCCTCCACTTT
>TRBJ2-3|NA|few|TRBV19
CASSIQSQDTQYF
TGTGCCAGTAGTATTCAGTCTCAAGATACGCAGTATTTT
>TRBJ2-7|NA|few|TRBV11-1
CASSLGQKVYEQYF
TGTGCCAGCAGCTTAGGACAGAAAGTATACGAGCAGTACTTC